This TCR beta chain was identified during a study of CD8+ T cells in alopecia areata. Study as a whole: After 6 to 18 months of tofacitinib, follow-up continued 6 months off drug. General study results and limits: Lesional scalp, notably in alopecia totalis/universalis, had clonality above that of normal scalp. Sequencing of scalp samples also captures resident alphabeta T cells of normal skin.

Between the trimmed V and J ends, which lost 2 bases and 8 bases, there was a span of 13 bases. This CDR3 region has 13 residues. CDR1 and CDR2 from the germline V gene are GTSNPN and SVGIG (reference sequence). Extraction and reverse transcription of RNA yielded cDNA as the sequencing template. Repertoires were generated with immunoSEQ multiplex PCR, while TCRdb's copy carries only in-frame clones and drops some. The table lists 150,000 to 200,000 clones, 50% to 70% of them singletons. A note on this clone: Antigen: not known.

Sequenced here: CD4+ T cells sorted from blood, sampled at week 0. The TCR originated in a human donor with alopecia areata. V usage is TRBV30 and J usage is TRBJ1-3; D call uncertain. The CDR3 DNA is TGTGCCTGGAGTAAGGGTTTGTCGGACACCATATATTTT. The encoded protein is CAWSKGLSDTIYF.